The entry below describes one T cell receptor beta chain. Read coverage stops 3 residues before the CDR3 terminus; the germline J gene supplies the remainder. Libraries were prepared by immunoSEQ multiplex PCR; TCRdb keeps only in-frame clonotypes and omits some of them. The table lists tens of thousands of clones. V was clipped by 0 bases and J by 3 bases, with 21 bases between them. The CDR3 length is 17 residues. Germline assignment: CDR1 GTSNPN and CDR2 SVGIG (reference sequence). This entry belongs to a study of T cells in women clearing cervical HPV infection. Material for sequencing was blood buffy coat. The chain has TRBV30 and TRBJ2-7, with D tentatively TRBD2 (6 bases). The clonotype was recovered from a woman between 18 and 70 years old with a cervical HPV16 infection that either progressed to CIN3+ or cleared (not recorded which). CDR3: CAWSVLRSLEGLYEQYF. The CDR3 bases that were read are TGTGCCTGGAGTGTACTTCGATCTCTGGAGGGACTCTACGAG.